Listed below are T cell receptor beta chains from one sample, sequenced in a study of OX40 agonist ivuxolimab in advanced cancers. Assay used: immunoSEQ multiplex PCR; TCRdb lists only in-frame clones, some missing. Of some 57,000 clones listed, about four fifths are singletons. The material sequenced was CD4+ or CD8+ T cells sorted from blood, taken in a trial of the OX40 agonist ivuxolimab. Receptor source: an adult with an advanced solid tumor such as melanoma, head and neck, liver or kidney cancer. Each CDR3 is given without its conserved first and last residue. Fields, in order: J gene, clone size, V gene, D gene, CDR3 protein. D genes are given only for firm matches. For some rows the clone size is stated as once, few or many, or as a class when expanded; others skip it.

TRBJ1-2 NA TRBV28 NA ASSSGGEYGYT
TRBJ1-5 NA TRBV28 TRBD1 ASQYTGADSNQPQH
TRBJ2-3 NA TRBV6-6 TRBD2 ASKQAGPTDTQY
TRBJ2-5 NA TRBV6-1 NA ASSASGDTQETQY
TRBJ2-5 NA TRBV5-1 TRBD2 ASSLAPSGGRETQY
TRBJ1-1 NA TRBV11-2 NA ASSFSRGTEAF
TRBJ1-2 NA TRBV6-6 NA ASSSKGYT
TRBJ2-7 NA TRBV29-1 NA SVEEHGATYEQY
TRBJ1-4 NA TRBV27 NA ASSFLGVRTVSNEKLF
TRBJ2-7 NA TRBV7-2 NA ASSLGARQGSPQY
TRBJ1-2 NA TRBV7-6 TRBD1 ASSPDRGDYGYT
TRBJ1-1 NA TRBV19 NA ASKSRLEGAF
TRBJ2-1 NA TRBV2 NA ASSENRDNEQF
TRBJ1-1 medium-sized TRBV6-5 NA ASSYGQRSSEAF
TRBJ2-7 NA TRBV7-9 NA ASSWGDSYEQY
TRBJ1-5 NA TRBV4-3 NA ASSQSSAANQPQH
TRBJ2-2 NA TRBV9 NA ASSVGVVDTGELF
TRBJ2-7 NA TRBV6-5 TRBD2 ASSPLAGASYEQY
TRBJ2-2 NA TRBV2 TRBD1 ASSETNRGRELF
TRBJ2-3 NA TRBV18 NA ASSPNAADITDTQY
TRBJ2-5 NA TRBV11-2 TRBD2 ASSLVGMLAGGETQY
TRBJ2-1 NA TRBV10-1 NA ASSEEPRPSYNEQF
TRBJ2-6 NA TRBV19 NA ASRGAGANVLT
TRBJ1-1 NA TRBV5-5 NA ASSLAMGLAF
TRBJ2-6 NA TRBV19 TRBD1 ASLTGTGSTGANVLT
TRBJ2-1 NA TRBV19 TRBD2 ASSMGGRNEQF
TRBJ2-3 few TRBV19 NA ASSYTSTDTQY
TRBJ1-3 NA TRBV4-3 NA ASSQDPGTGGNTIY
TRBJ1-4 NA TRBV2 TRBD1 ASSNQGVKFEKLF
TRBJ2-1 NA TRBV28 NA ASSYGGISDEQF
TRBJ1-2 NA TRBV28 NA ASSKQGNYGYT
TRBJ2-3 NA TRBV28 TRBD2 ASSFQSGSTTDTQY
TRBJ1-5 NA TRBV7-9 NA ASSDAGKSNQPQH